This T cell receptor beta chain derives from a study of T cell responses to AZD1222 COVID-19 vaccine. Broader study findings: The sample set comprised mostly white British donors with more females, and clonal diversity was possibly underestimated. The repertoires were collected only after the peak T cell response.

The method was immunoSEQ multiplex PCR; TCRdb's version includes in-frame clones alone and lacks a portion of them. Of 150,000 or so clones listed, 89% were seen once; the top ten hold 4.5% to 6.5%. In the case of this clone: Antigen: not known.

In germline, CDR1 is SGHNT, CDR2 YYREEE (reference sequence). Trimming removed 4 bases at V and 5 bases at J, with 12 bases between. This CDR3 region has 13 residues. The chain combines TRBV5-4 with TRBJ2-5; D perhaps matches TRBD2 (6 bases). This sequence was found in an adult in good health. The sample here was peripheral blood, taken on day 0 of AZD1222 vaccination. The CDR3 DNA sequence: TGTGCCAGCAGCACGGAGGGCCGGGAGACCCAGTACTTC. As protein: CASSTEGRETQYF.